Below are 17 T cell receptor beta chains sequenced from a single sample in a study of graft-versus-host responses after intestinal transplantation. The repertoire was sequenced with immunoSEQ multiplex PCR; TCRdb's copy has only in-frame clones and lacks some. This sample yields about 99,000 clones, of which 90% to 95% are seen a single time; more than 0.9% belongs to the top ten. Antigens of these TCRs are unknown. This sample comprised unstimulated CD8+ T cells sorted from spleen or lymph node cells, obtained before intestinal transplant. These receptors all stem from a human donor who received an intestinal transplant.

This chain uses TRBV5-4 with TRBJ2-5, with 8 bases lining up with TRBD2. Losses at the gene ends were 6 bases for V and 5 bases for J; bases not matched to a gene: 6. The CDR3 loop spans 13 amino acids. In germline, CDR1 is SGHNT, CDR2 YYREEE (reference sequence). Written as DNA, the CDR3 is TGTGCCAGCAACTTAGCGGGATGGGAGACCCAGTACTTC. As protein: CASNLAGWETQYF.

The chain combines TRBV7-7 with TRBJ2-7; D remains unclear. The CDR3 contains 13 residues. The germline V gene encodes CDR1 SSHAT and CDR2 FNYEAQ (reference sequence). Trimming pared 2 bases from V and 2 bases from J, leaving 7 bases between. This CDR3 is CASSLRDPYEQYF. DNA of the CDR3: TGTGCCAGCAGCTTAAGGGATCCCTACGAGCAGTACTTC.

This clone was found once. CDR3 protein: CATARSSGSSTEAFF. CDR3 nucleotide sequence: TGTGCCACTGCTCGATCTTCGGGTTCTAGCACTGAAGCTTTCTTT. The chain couples TRBV2 to TRBJ1-1; D unclear. Trimming stripped 10 bases from V and 4 bases from J, with 22 bases between. Germline CDR1 reads SNHLY; CDR2 reads FYNNEI. The CDR3 spans 15 residues.

This clone was seen only once. The gene calls are TRBV29-1 and TRBJ1-2; D remains ambiguous. Germline V gene data show CDR1 as SQVTM and CDR2 as ANQGSEA. The V gene lost 3 bases and the J gene lost 7 bases, with 15 bases spanning the gap. The CDR3 is made up of 13 amino acids. CDR3 protein: CSVESSKDFGYTF. The CDR3 DNA is TGCAGCGTTGAGTCCTCCAAGGATTTTGGCTACACCTTC. The entire variable domain, with the rest obtained from reference TRBV29-1 and TRBJ1-2, is as follows: SAVISQKPSRDICQRGTSLTIQCQVDSQVTMMFWYRQQPGQSLTLIATANQGSEATYESGFVIDKFPISRPNLTFSTLTVSNMSPEDSSIYLCSVESSKDFGYTFGSGTRLTVV.

The chain joins TRBV11-2 to TRBJ2-6; D gene ambiguous. The CDR3 has 11 residues. Trimming took off 8 bases at V and 4 bases at J, with 3 bases between the two ends. CDR1 is SGHAT and CDR2 is FQNNGV in the germline V gene. CDR3: CASRGANVLTF. CDR3 nucleotide sequence: TGTGCCAGCCGGGGGGCCAACGTCCTGACTTTC.

The rearrangement joins TRBV5-4 to TRBJ2-3; 8 positions agree with TRBD2. With 2 bases clipped from V and 4 bases from J, the junction kept 6 bases outside the gene matches. The CDR3 contains 15 residues. Germline V gene lookup returns CDR1 SGHNT and CDR2 YYREEE (reference sequence). This CDR3 is CASSFGVAGPDTQYF. The CDR3 region has the DNA TGTGCCAGCAGCTTCGGGGTAGCGGGGCCAGATACGCAGTATTTT.

V usage is TRBV7-9 and J usage is TRBJ2-5; weak D call: TRBD2 (6 bases). Trimming stripped 4 bases from V and 5 bases from J, with 14 bases between. CDR3 length: 14 residues. The germline CDR1 and CDR2 sequences are SEHNR and FQNEAQ (reference sequence). CDR3 sequence: CASSSGSEGETQYF. In nucleotides, the CDR3 is TGTGCCAGCAGCTCCGGGAGTGAAGGGGAGACCCAGTACTTC. Combining the CDR3 with reference TRBV7-9 and TRBJ2-5 gives the whole variable domain DTGVSQNPRHKITKRGQNVTFRCDPISEHNRLYWYRQTLGQGPEFLTYFQNEAQLEKSRLLSDRFSAERPKGSFSTLEIQRTEQGDSAMYLCASSSGSEGETQYFGPGTRLLVL.

The rearrangement links TRBV14 to TRBJ1-4, with 8 bases matching TRBD1. Germline lookup yields CDR1 SGHDN and CDR2 FVKESK. The CDR3 is 15 amino acids. V shed 1 base, J shed 5 bases, and the junction held 3 bases outside the gene matches. CDR3 region: CASSQAQGANEKLFF. The CDR3 DNA is TGTGCCAGCAGCCAAGCCCAGGGGGCGAATGAAAAACTGTTTTTT.

This chain connects TRBV4-1 to TRBJ2-3; 8 bases are a match to TRBD2. J gave up 5 bases and V 1 base, and 5 bases lay outside the gene matches. The CDR3 contains 15 residues. Germline CDR1 is MGHRA and CDR2 is YSYEKL. CDR3 in amino acids: CASSQVSGVKDTQYF. In DNA, the CDR3 is TGCGCCAGCAGCCAAGTTAGCGGGGTAAAAGATACGCAGTATTTT.

The sample holds a few counts of this clone. J is TRBJ2-7 and V is TRBV10-3; 7 nucleotides align to TRBD1. Losses at the gene ends were 2 bases for V and 5 bases for J; bases not matched to a gene: 3. The germline gives CDR1 ENHRY, CDR2 SYGVKD. The CDR3 spans 13 residues. The CDR3 DNA reads TGTGCCATCAGTGAGACAGGGGCGGACGAGCAGTACTTC. Residues: CAISETGADEQYF.

The chain employs TRBV15 and TRBJ1-5; D gene uncertain. With 0 bases removed from V and 2 bases from J, the gap between germline ends came to 14 bases. CDR3 size: 17 residues. Germline V lookup: CDR1 LNHNV, CDR2 YYDKDF (reference sequence). CDR3 residues: CATSRDWRSGGNQPQHF. The CDR3, as DNA: TGTGCCACCAGCAGAGATTGGCGTTCCGGTGGCAATCAGCCCCAGCATTTT.

The CDR3 DNA sequence: TGTGCCAGCGGACAGGGCGACGGGGAGCTGTTTTTT. This translates into CASGQGDGELFF. The genes are TRBV25-1 and TRBJ2-2; 8 bases agree with TRBD1. Trimming at V came to 8 bases and at J to 7 bases, leaving 3 bases not matched to a gene. CDR3 length: 12 amino acids. CDR1 and CDR2 from the germline V gene are MGHDK and SYGVNS.

This clone was seen just once. The chain combines TRBV13 with TRBJ2-5; D is unresolved. Germline lookup yields CDR1 PRHDT and CDR2 FYEKMQ (reference sequence). CDR3 length: 11 amino acids. The germline V and J ends were trimmed by 8 bases and 3 bases, with 7 bases remaining between them. The CDR3 sequence: CASGDEETQYF. The CDR3 DNA reads as TGTGCCAGCGGCGACGAAGAGACCCAGTACTTC.

The chain is built from TRBV30 and TRBJ2-7; 9 positions agree with TRBD2. The CDR3 length is 19 residues. V dropped 0 bases and J dropped 0; count of bases not matched to a gene: 15. Germline assignment: CDR1 GTSNPN and CDR2 SVGIG (reference sequence). The CDR3 reads CAWSVPGPIVAGDSYEQYF. The CDR3 nucleotides read TGTGCCTGGAGTGTACCCGGCCCAATCGTAGCGGGGGACTCCTACGAGCAGTACTTC.

The gene calls are TRBV4-1 and TRBJ2-1; 10 bases line up with TRBD2. From germline, CDR1 is MGHRA and CDR2 YSYEKL. V lost 1 base, J lost 1 base, and 7 bases stayed unmatched. CDR3 length equals 18 residues. CDR3 nucleotide sequence: TGCGCCAGCAGCCAAGGGGTCCTACTAGCGGGGTCCTACAATGAGCAGTTCTTC. Translated, it gives CASSQGVLLAGSYNEQFF.

The chain recombines TRBV10-1 with TRBJ2-3; 9 bases match TRBD2. From germline, CDR1 is WNHNN and CDR2 SYGVQD (reference sequence). The CDR3 consists of 15 residues. Germline trimming cut 5 bases from V and 1 base from J; bases unmatched to any gene: 4. The CDR3 sequence: CASSWVAGGTDTQYF. The CDR3 DNA follows: TGCGCCAGCAGTTGGGTAGCGGGAGGCACAGATACGCAGTATTTT.

This chain uses TRBV29-1 with TRBJ2-1, with D possibly being TRBD1 (6 bases). The CDR3 sequence is 14 residues long. Germline V CDR1 and CDR2: SQVTM, ANQGSEA. Trimming removed 7 bases from V and 6 bases from J, with 19 bases in between. In DNA form, the CDR3 reads TGCAGCGCCGCTACAGGGTATACAGGCAATGAGCAGTTCTTC. Amino acid sequence: CSAATGYTGNEQFF.